This entry lists 10 T cell receptor beta chains sequenced from one sample in a study of Tregs in tolerant kidney transplant recipients. The table came from immunoSEQ multiplex PCR; TCRdb's copy has only in-frame clones and leaves some out. The table lists approximately 69,000 clones, around 90% of them singletons. The sequencing here drew on CD4+ T cells from blood, taken before the transplant. Receptors originate from a human donor who received a combined kidney and bone marrow transplant.

The chain recombines TRBV7-2 with TRBJ2-3; a possible D gene is TRBD1 (7 bases). The CDR3 has 15 amino acids. The germline V gene has CDR1 SGHTA and CDR2 FQGNSA. Trimming took 6 bases from V and 3 from J, leaving 16 bases between them. The CDR3 nucleotides are TGTGCCAGCAGTAAGCAGGGGGGAACGACAGATACGCAGTATTTT. It translates to CASSKQGGTTDTQYF. The entire variable domain, with the rest obtained from reference TRBV7-2 and TRBJ2-3, is as follows: GAGVSQSPSNKVTEKGKDVELRCDPISGHTALYWYRQSLGQGLEFLIYFQGNSAPDKSGLPSDRFSAERTGGSVSTLTIQRTQQEDSAVYLCASSKQGGTTDTQYFGPGTRLTVL.

The V and J genes are TRBV7-2 and TRBJ1-1; 9 bases agree with TRBD1. The trim removed 5 bases at V and 2 bases at J, leaving 9 bases unmatched. Looked up from germline, CDR1 is SGHTA and CDR2 is FQGNSA. This CDR3 spans 16 amino acids. The CDR3 coding sequence is TGTGCCAGCAGCGAAACCGGGACAGGGAGAAACACTGAAGCTTTCTTT. Translating it yields CASSETGTGRNTEAFF.

The V gene is TRBV5-1, the J gene TRBJ1-1, with 8 nucleotides matching TRBD1. Germline V gene lookup returns CDR1 SGHRS and CDR2 YFSETQ. Trimming at V came to 4 bases and at J to 1 base, leaving 3 bases not matched to a gene. The CDR3 totals 14 residues. In DNA, the CDR3 is TGCGCCAGCAGCCAACAGGGGGGGAACACTGAAGCTTTCTTT. Translating gives CASSQQGGNTEAFF.

V usage is TRBV6-5 and J usage is TRBJ2-3, with D possibly being TRBD1 (5 bases). Germline V gene data show CDR1 as MNHEY and CDR2 as SVGAGI. V lost 2 bases and J lost 4, with 10 bases in between. The CDR3 extends over 14 amino acids. The CDR3 nucleotides read TGTGCCAGCAGTTACAGCATCAGGGCAGATACGCAGTATTTT. Residues: CASSYSIRADTQYF.

V is TRBV4-1 and J is TRBJ2-2; 8 bases fit TRBD1. This CDR3 comprises 15 residues. Germline CDR1 reads MGHRA; CDR2 reads YSYEKL. With 6 bases clipped from V and 4 bases from J, the junction kept 7 bases outside the gene matches. Here the CDR3 reads CASRVGTGSTGELFF. CDR3 sequence (DNA): TGCGCCAGCAGGGTCGGGACAGGCAGCACCGGGGAGCTGTTTTTT.

This chain connects TRBV5-4 to TRBJ2-7; D possibly corresponds to TRBD2 (6 bases). The CDR3 consists of 14 residues. V lost 2 bases to trimming and J lost 5 bases, with 14 bases between them. CDR1 is SGHNT and CDR2 is YYREEE in the germline V gene (reference sequence). This CDR3 is CASSFRGRPHEQYF. The CDR3 nucleotides read TGTGCCAGCAGCTTTCGTGGGAGGCCCCACGAGCAGTACTTC.

This clone was picked up a small number of times. J is TRBJ2-5 and V is TRBV29-1, with 7 nucleotides matching TRBD2. The CDR3 has 12 residues. Germline trimming cut 6 bases from V and 2 bases from J; bases unmatched to any gene: 3. Germline V gene lookup returns CDR1 SQVTM and CDR2 ANQGSEA. DNA for the CDR3: TGCAGCGTGAGGGGAGGGCAAGAGACCCAGTACTTC. This translates into CSVRGGQETQYF.

The chain links TRBV28 to TRBJ2-2; 12 bases map to TRBD2. V shed 5 bases and J 4 bases; nucleotides not matched to a gene: 14. Germline lookup yields CDR1 MDHEN and CDR2 SYDVKM. CDR3 size: 19 residues. For the CDR3, the DNA is TGTGCCAGCAGTCACAGACTAGCGGGAGTGGGGTCGGTCACCGGGGAGCTGTTTTTT. This gives the protein CASSHRLAGVGSVTGELFF.

The V and J genes are TRBV7-9 and TRBJ2-2, with 14 bases that match TRBD2. The CDR3 contains 16 residues. Germline values: CDR1 SEHNR, CDR2 FQNEAQ (reference sequence). The V gene end was trimmed by 5 bases and the J gene end by 7 bases; junction bases not matched to a gene: 6. The CDR3 sequence is CASSRTSGRLDGELFF. CDR3 sequence (DNA): TGTGCCAGCAGCCGGACTAGCGGGAGGCTGGACGGGGAGCTGTTTTTT.

The chain links TRBV5-1 to TRBJ2-7; 9 bases align to TRBD2. Per germline, CDR1 SGHRS and CDR2 YFSETQ. The CDR3 is made up of 15 amino acids. The V and J ends lost 0 bases and 4 bases, in that order; junction bases with no gene match: 5. The CDR3 sequence: CASSLEASGTYEQYF. The CDR3 DNA sequence: TGCGCCAGCAGCTTGGAGGCTAGCGGGACGTACGAGCAGTACTTC.